This TCR beta chain stems from a study of blood T cell repertoires in COVID-19. On the study more broadly: Sources were T cells, B-cell-depleted T cells, or PBMCs; the material itself was cDNA or gDNA.

Trimming removed 4 bases at V and 6 bases at J, with 7 bases between. CDR1 and CDR2 (germline): SGHTS, YDEGEE. The CDR3 extends over 12 amino acids. In the source study's methods: Reference gene primer amplification gave nucleated cell count estimates. Using immunoSEQ multiplex PCR, the repertoire was profiled, and TCRdb retains in-frame clones only, with some absent. The V and J calls and clone size come from that table; D and trimming were worked out from the DNA. The table lists fewer than 250,000 clones, roughly 80% of them singletons. This receptor was identified in a woman in her 70s with acute or convalescent COVID-19. The rearrangement joins TRBV5-8 to TRBJ1-4; D uncertain. Sample: peripheral blood. The CDR3 reads CASSLQYEKLFF. The DNA for the CDR3 is TGTGCCAGCAGCCTTCAGTATGAAAAACTGTTTTTT.